This is a list of T cell receptor beta chains from one sample in a study of cytomegalovirus exposure and HLA in healthy donors. Repertoires were generated with immunoSEQ multiplex PCR, while TCRdb's copy carries only in-frame clones and drops some. This sample has about 72,000 clones; around 82% occur once, and the top ten carry over 1.5%. The sequencing sample was made of PBMCs. The source of these receptors is a man in his late teens or twenties in good health and CMV-seronegative. Both conserved end residues are part of each CDR3.

>13|TRBV4-3|TRBJ2-3
CASPSGIGDTQYF
>15|TRBV7-2|TRBJ2-1
CASSSWDRFGNEQFF
>14|TRBV5-1|TRBJ2-7
CASSPDEGTYEQYF
>13|TRBV30|TRBJ2-7
CAWRRQGPYEQYF
>13|TRBV5-8|TRBJ1-2
CASSLGQVYGYTF
>13|TRBV19|TRBJ1-5
CASAYRGNQPQHF
>16|TRBV7-8|TRBJ2-7
CASRATAGYSSYEQYF
>16|TRBV5-4|TRBJ2-5
CASSSATERVQETQYF
>15|TRBV6-5|TRBJ1-3
CASSQAGSSGNTIYF
>13|TRBV11-2|TRBJ2-3
CASSLWLTDTQYF
>13|TRBV7-7|TRBJ2-5
CASSTGQAETQYF
>15|TRBV5-6|TRBJ2-3
CASSLGSGGSDTQYF
>15|TRBV5-1|TRBJ2-7
CASSLGGLAGDEQYF
>15|TRBV5-1|TRBJ2-6
CASSLQGAGANVLTF
>13|TRBV6-1|TRBJ2-3
CASSPQGADTQYF
>13|TRBV27|TRBJ2-1
CASSLNGVTSWFF
>20|TRBV7-8|TRBJ2-7
CASSLPLRTSGVYDPVEQYF
>18|TRBV25-1|TRBJ1-6
CASSDQGIDGSYNSPLHF
>16|TRBV5-1|TRBJ2-7
CASSWDRQGSSYEQYF
>14|TRBV30|TRBJ1-4
CAWNQQGTTEKLFF
>15|TRBV2|TRBJ2-1
CASSVGLAVFSEQFF
>14|TRBV5-1|TRBJ2-7
CASSYGTGIYEQYF
>15|TRBV6-6|TRBJ2-7
CASSYRAGPRYEQYF
>11|TRBV20-1|TRBJ2-1
CSDIANNEQFF
>15|TRBV5-4|TRBJ2-5
CASSVGLAGEETQYF
>14|TRBV28|TRBJ2-7
CASSVRQGSYEQYF
>15|TRBV6-1|TRBJ1-1
CASILTRGLNTEAFF
>14|TRBV30|TRBJ1-5
CAWSVQPRNQPQHF
>14|TRBV5-1|TRBJ2-5
CASSLGDSRETQYF
>15|TRBV28|TRBJ1-4
CASSRQGLKGEKLFF
>16|TRBV11-2|TRBJ2-2
CASSLNYRGNTGELFF
>14|TRBV5-4|TRBJ1-2
CASSLNDRVRGYTF
>15|TRBV30|TRBJ2-1
CAWSVGGALDNEQFF
>15|TRBV5-6|TRBJ1-5
CASSFNQASNQPQHF
>19|TRBV2|TRBJ1-3
CASSEWQDLLRGSGNTIYF
>17|TRBV19|TRBJ2-3
CASSPPGLAAHTDTQYF
>14|TRBV9|TRBJ2-5
CASSVQGWGETQYF
>12|TRBV2|TRBJ1-5
CASSYGQGGQHF
>12|TRBV5-4|TRBJ1-2
CASSLFWEAYTF
>15|TRBV5-6|TRBJ2-5
CASSLYGGGQETQYF
>12|TRBV5-4|TRBJ1-2
CASSLTGYGYTF
>14|TRBV2|TRBJ1-1
CASTGTEMNTEAFF
>19|TRBV27|TRBJ2-7
CASSPRGEQGWTTSYEQYF
>19|TRBV28|TRBJ1-5
CASSQWSGTGNFGNQPQHF
>14|TRBV29-1|TRBJ2-5
CSVVPGTRQETQYF
>14|TRBV7-2|TRBJ2-4
CASSSTGPGDIQYF
>13|TRBV6-5|-
CASPGPGDYEQYF
>14|TRBV2|TRBJ1-4
CASTPWGVREKLFF
>16|TRBV19|TRBJ1-5
CASRAATGGFHQPQHF
>15|TRBV11-1|TRBJ2-7
CASSLGGTATYEQYF